These T cell receptor beta chains were read from a single sample in a study of blood T cell repertoires in COVID-19. Produced via immunoSEQ multiplex PCR; TCRdb's table is partial and in-frame only. Found here are 150,000 to 200,000 clones, approximately 92% of them singletons; the top ten hold under 3%. The sample taken for sequencing was PBMCs or T cells enriched from blood (not recorded which). The source of these receptors is a woman aged 40 to 49 with acute COVID-19. Each CDR3 is given with its conserved first and last residue. Each record gives: J gene, clone size, D gene, V gene, CDR3 protein, CDR3 DNA. D genes are given only for firm matches. Clone sizes are given selectively: once, few, many, or a class where the clone is expanded.

TRBJ2-7 | - | TRBD1 | TRBV10-3 | CAINNRGASSYEQYF | TGTGCCATCAACAACAGGGGCGCCAGCTCCTACGAGCAGTACTTC
TRBJ2-3 | few | - | TRBV11-2 | CASSKQGIDRDTQYF | TGTGCCAGCAGCAAGCAGGGAATTGATCGAGATACGCAGTATTTT
TRBJ1-1 | - | TRBD1 | TRBV19 | CASIEQGALNTEAFF | TGTGCCAGTATTGAGCAGGGGGCTCTGAACACTGAAGCTTTCTTT
TRBJ2-4 | - | - | TRBV2 | CASQGWNIQYF | TGTGCCAGCCAGGGGTGGAACATTCAGTACTTC
TRBJ2-2 | - | TRBD1 | TRBV7-6 | CASSLRKTGTVNTGELFF | TGTGCCAGCAGCCTTAGAAAAACCGGGACAGTGAACACCGGGGAGCTGTTTTTT
TRBJ1-1 | - | - | TRBV10-3 | CAISGEGGITEAFF | TGTGCCATCAGTGGGGAGGGAGGGATTACTGAAGCTTTCTTT
TRBJ1-2 | - | TRBD1 | TRBV19 | CASTGTGLISYGYTF | TGTGCCAGTACCGGGACAGGGCTTATATCCTATGGCTACACCTTC
TRBJ2-1 | - | - | TRBV11-3 | CASSLDWRGEQFF | TGTGCCAGCAGCTTAGATTGGCGGGGAGAGCAGTTCTTC
TRBJ1-1 | - | - | TRBV7-2 | CASSLYGGPNTEAFF | TGTGCCAGCAGCTTATACGGGGGACCGAACACTGAAGCTTTCTTT
TRBJ1-4 | - | - | TRBV10-2 | CASSEFQGTNEKLFF | TGCGCCAGCAGTGAATTTCAGGGGACTAATGAAAAACTGTTTTTT
TRBJ2-3 | - | - | TRBV11-2 | CASTRGTATDTQYF | TGTGCCAGCACCCGGGGGACTGCCACAGATACGCAGTATTTT
TRBJ2-7 | - | - | TRBV28 | CASLDRISYEQYF | TGTGCCAGCCTCGACAGGATTTCCTACGAGCAGTACTTC
TRBJ2-4 | - | - | TRBV6-5 | CASYSGGAGNIQYF | TGTGCCAGCTACAGTGGGGGGGCCGGAAACATTCAGTACTTC
TRBJ2-3 | - | - | TRBV19 | CASSGRGLSTDTQYF | TGTGCCAGTAGTGGGCGGGGGCTTAGCACAGATACGCAGTATTTT
TRBJ2-1 | once | TRBD1 | TRBV6-2/TRBV6-3 | CASSYSTGSNEQFF | TGTGCCAGCAGTTACTCGACAGGGTCCAATGAGCAGTTCTTC
TRBJ2-7 | once | TRBD2 | TRBV4-1 | CASSPSPPLAGRSYEQYF | TGCGCCAGCAGCCCTAGCCCCCCTCTAGCGGGGAGATCCTACGAGCAGTACTTC
TRBJ2-1 | - | - | TRBV7-2 | CASSLDGWERQSSYNEQFF | TGTGCCAGCAGCTTAGATGGATGGGAGCGCCAGAGCTCCTACAATGAGCAGTTCTTC
TRBJ2-7 | - | - | TRBV13 | CASSQPGEGEQYF | TGTGCCAGCAGCCAGCCAGGGGAAGGCGAGCAGTACTTC
TRBJ2-1 | - | - | TRBV5-4 | CASGRESASYNEQFF | TGTGCCAGCGGCCGCGAGTCGGCTAGCTACAATGAGCAGTTCTTC
TRBJ2-3 | - | TRBD2 | TRBV3-1/TRBV3-2 | CASSPSWTSGRAWTDTQYF | TGTGCCAGCAGCCCCTCCTGGACTAGCGGGAGGGCCTGGACAGATACGCAGTATTTT
TRBJ2-7 | - | TRBD2 | TRBV3-1/TRBV3-2 | CASSKTSGGHEQYF | TGTGCCAGCAGTAAAACTAGCGGGGGCCACGAGCAGTACTTC
TRBJ1-6 | once | - | TRBV2 | CASSSRQAPNSPLHF | TGTGCCAGCAGTAGCAGACAAGCCCCAAATTCACCCCTCCACTTT
TRBJ2-1 | - | TRBD2 | TRBV3-1/TRBV3-2 | CASSQETSGRISSYNEQFF | TGTGCCAGCAGCCAAGAGACTAGCGGGAGGATTAGCTCCTACAATGAGCAGTTCTTC
TRBJ2-7 | - | TRBD1 | TRBV27 | CASRPGGDRGYEQYF | TGTGCCAGCAGACCCGGGGGGGACAGGGGGTACGAGCAGTACTTC
TRBJ2-7 | - | TRBD2 | TRBV5-1 | CAIKPGDRLAGCPSSYEQYF | TGCGCCATCAAACCTGGGGACCGACTAGCGGGGTGCCCAAGCTCCTACGAGCAGTACTTC